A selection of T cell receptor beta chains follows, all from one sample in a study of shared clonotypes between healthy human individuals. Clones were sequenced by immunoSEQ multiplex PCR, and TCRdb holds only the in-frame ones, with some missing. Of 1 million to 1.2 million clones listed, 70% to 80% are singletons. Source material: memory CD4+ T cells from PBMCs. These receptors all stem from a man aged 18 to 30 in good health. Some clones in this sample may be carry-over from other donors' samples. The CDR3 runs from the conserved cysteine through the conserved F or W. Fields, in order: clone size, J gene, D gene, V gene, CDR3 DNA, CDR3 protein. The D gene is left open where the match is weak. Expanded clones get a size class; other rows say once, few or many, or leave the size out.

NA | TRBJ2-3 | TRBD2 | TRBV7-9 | TGTGCCAGCAGCCTCCGGTTGGTAGCGGGACTGGCAGATACGCAGTATTTT | CASSLRLVAGLADTQYF
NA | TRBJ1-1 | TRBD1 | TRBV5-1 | TGCGCCAGCAGCCCCTCTTGGGGACAGGCGAACACTGAAGCTTTCTTT | CASSPSWGQANTEAFF
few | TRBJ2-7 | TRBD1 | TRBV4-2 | TGTGCCAGCAGCCAAAGACAGGGGGTGGACTACGAGCAGTACTTC | CASSQRQGVDYEQYF
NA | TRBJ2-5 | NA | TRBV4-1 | TGCGCCAGCAGCCAAGGACCTGCGGGCGAGACCCAGTACTTC | CASSQGPAGETQYF
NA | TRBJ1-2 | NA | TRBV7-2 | TGTGCCAGCAGCTTGACGTCGCGACTGAGCTATGGCTACACCTTC | CASSLTSRLSYGYTF
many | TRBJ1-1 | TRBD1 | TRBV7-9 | TGTGCCAGCAAATCAATTGGAGGGACAGGGCGAAGGATAAACACTGAAGCTTTCTTT | CASKSIGGTGRRINTEAFF
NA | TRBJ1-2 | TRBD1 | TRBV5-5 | TGTGCCAGCAGCTGGGGACAGGGCCACTACACCTTC | CASSWGQGHYTF
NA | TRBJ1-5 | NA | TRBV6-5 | TGTGCCAGCGCACGGAGTCGTGCTCAGCCCCAGCATTTT | CASARSRAQPQHF
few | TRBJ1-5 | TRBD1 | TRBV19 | TGTGCCTCACAGGGGGGCAATCAGCCCCAGCATTTT | CASQGGNQPQHF
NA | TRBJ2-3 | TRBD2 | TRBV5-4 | TGTGCCAGCAGCTTCGATCCCCAGGGGACTAGCGGGAGAAATACGCAGTATTTT | CASSFDPQGTSGRNTQYF
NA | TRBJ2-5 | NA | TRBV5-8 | TGTGCCAGCAGCTCCTGGCCGCTTACTCAAGAGACCCAGTACTTC | CASSSWPLTQETQYF
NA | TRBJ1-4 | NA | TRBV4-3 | TGCGCCAGCAGCCTCCCCATGAACAGGGTCGGTGATGAAAAACTGTTTTTT | CASSLPMNRVGDEKLFF
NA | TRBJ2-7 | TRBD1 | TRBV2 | TGTGCCAGCAGTGGCGGCAGGGGGTACGAGCAGTACTTC | CASSGGRGYEQYF
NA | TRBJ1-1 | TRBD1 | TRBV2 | TGTGCCAGCAGTATTCAGGGGGCAAAAGACACTGAAGCTTTCTTT | CASSIQGAKDTEAFF
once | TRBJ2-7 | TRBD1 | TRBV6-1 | TGTGCCAGCAGCAGAGCAGGGACAGGGGTGAACGAGCAGTACTTC | CASSRAGTGVNEQYF
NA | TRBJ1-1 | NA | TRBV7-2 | TGTGCCAGCAGCTTAAGGGCAGGGACTGAAGCTTTCTTT | CASSLRAGTEAFF
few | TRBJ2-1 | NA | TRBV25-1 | TGTGCCAGCAGTGCTCATACAGGGTTGTGGGATGAGCAGTTCTTC | CASSAHTGLWDEQFF
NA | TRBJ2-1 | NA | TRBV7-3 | TGTGCCAGCAGCTTAACGGGGGCACTAGCCCCCTACAATGAGCAGTTCTTC | CASSLTGALAPYNEQFF
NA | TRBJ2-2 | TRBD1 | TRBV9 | TGTGCCAGCAGTTCCAGGGGGCGGGACACCGGGGAGCTGTTTTTT | CASSSRGRDTGELFF
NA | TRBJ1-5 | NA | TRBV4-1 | TGCGCCAGCAGCCAATCTCGTGGTTCGCCCCAGCATTTT | CASSQSRGSPQHF
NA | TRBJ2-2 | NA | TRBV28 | TGTGCCAGCAGTTCTCAGGGCCACACCGGGGAGCTGTTTTTT | CASSSQGHTGELFF
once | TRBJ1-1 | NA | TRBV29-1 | TGCAGCGGAGGACAGCGCGCTGAAGCTTTCTTT | CSGGQRAEAFF
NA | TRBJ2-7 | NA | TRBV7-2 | TGTGCCAGCAGCTTAAGAGCTGCCAGCCCCTACGAGCAGTACTTC | CASSLRAASPYEQYF
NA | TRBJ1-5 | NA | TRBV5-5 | TGTGCCAGCAGCCGGGGTACTGGGGGTGGAAATCAGCCCCAGCATTTT | CASSRGTGGGNQPQHF
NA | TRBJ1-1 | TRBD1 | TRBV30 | TGTGCCTGGAGCCCCCTTACCTTCGGGACAGAGAAGGATGAAGCTTTCTTT | CAWSPLTFGTEKDEAFF
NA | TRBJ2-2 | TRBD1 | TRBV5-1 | TGCGCCAGCAGCTTACAGGGGTCGGACACCGGGGAGCTGTTTTTT | CASSLQGSDTGELFF
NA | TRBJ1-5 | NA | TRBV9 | TGTGCCAGCAGCCGGGGGGGCGCGGGTCAGCCCCAGCATTTT | CASSRGGAGQPQHF
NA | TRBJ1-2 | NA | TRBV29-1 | TGCAGCGTGGAAAGACAGGACCTTTGGTATGGCTACACCTTC | CSVERQDLWYGYTF
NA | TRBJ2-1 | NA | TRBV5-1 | TGCGCCAGCAGCTCCCTTCAAGGGAGAAGCTCCTACAATGAGCAGTTCTTC | CASSSLQGRSSYNEQFF
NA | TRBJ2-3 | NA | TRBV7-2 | TGTGCCAGCAGCATGGGGCTAGCAGGAGATACGCAGTATTTT | CASSMGLAGDTQYF
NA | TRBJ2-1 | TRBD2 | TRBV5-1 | TGCGCCAGCAGCTCGGAGCTAGCGGGAGGCCCGCGCTCCAATGAGCAGTTCTTC | CASSSELAGGPRSNEQFF
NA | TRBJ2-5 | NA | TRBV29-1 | TGCAGCGTTATGGACATGCAAGAGACCCAGTACTTC | CSVMDMQETQYF
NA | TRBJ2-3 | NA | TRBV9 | TGTGCCAGCAGCTATCTTCCCAGCACAGATACGCAGTATTTT | CASSYLPSTDTQYF
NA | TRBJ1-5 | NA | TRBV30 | TGTGCCTGGAGCGACGGGACATTAAATCAGCCCCAGCATTTT | CAWSDGTLNQPQHF
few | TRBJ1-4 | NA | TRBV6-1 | TGTGCCAGCAGTGTTACAGGGCCCAATGAAAAACTGTTTTTT | CASSVTGPNEKLFF
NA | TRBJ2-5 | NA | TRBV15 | TGTGCCACCAGCAGAGTTGGGACCCCCAAGGAGACCCAGTACTTC | CATSRVGTPKETQYF